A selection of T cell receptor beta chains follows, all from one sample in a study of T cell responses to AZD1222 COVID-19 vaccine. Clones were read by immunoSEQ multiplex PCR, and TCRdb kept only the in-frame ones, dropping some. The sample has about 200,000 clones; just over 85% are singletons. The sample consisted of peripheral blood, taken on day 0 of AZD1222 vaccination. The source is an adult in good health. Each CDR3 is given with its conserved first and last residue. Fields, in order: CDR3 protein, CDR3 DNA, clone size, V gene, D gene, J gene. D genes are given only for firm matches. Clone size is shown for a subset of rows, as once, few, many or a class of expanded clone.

cdr3_aa: CASSSGDSPYNSPLHF; cdr3_nt: TGTGCCAGCAGTTCAGGGGACAGCCCTTATAATTCACCCCTCCACTTT; clone_size: once; v_call: TRBV6-5; d_call: TRBD1; j_call: TRBJ1-6
cdr3_aa: CAWSGGNQPQHF; cdr3_nt: TGTGCCTGGAGCGGGGGGAATCAGCCCCAGCATTTT; clone_size: NA; v_call: TRBV30; d_call: NA; j_call: TRBJ1-5
cdr3_aa: CASMAGWSGNTIYF; cdr3_nt: TGTGCCAGCATGGCAGGGTGGTCTGGAAACACCATATATTTT; clone_size: NA; v_call: TRBV6-5; d_call: NA; j_call: TRBJ1-3
cdr3_aa: CASSLEGLAEETQYF; cdr3_nt: TGTGCCAGCAGCTTAGAGGGACTAGCGGAAGAGACCCAGTACTTC; clone_size: NA; v_call: TRBV7-2; d_call: TRBD2; j_call: TRBJ2-5
cdr3_aa: CASSPDGEQFF; cdr3_nt: TGTGCCAGCTCACCAGACGGGGAGCAGTTCTTC; clone_size: NA; v_call: TRBV18; d_call: NA; j_call: TRBJ2-1
cdr3_aa: CASSALANTGELFF; cdr3_nt: TGTGCCAGCAGCGCTCTAGCGAACACCGGGGAGCTGTTTTTT; clone_size: NA; v_call: TRBV7-3; d_call: NA; j_call: TRBJ2-2
cdr3_aa: CATSRDLGAKREQYF; cdr3_nt: TGTGCCACCAGCAGAGATTTGGGGGCCAAGCGGGAGCAGTACTTC; clone_size: few; v_call: TRBV15; d_call: NA; j_call: TRBJ2-7
cdr3_aa: CASSTSRAPLHF; cdr3_nt: TGTGCCAGCAGCACGAGTCGGGCACCCCTCCACTTT; clone_size: NA; v_call: TRBV5-6; d_call: NA; j_call: TRBJ1-6
cdr3_aa: CASSPAGRAGDVQYF; cdr3_nt: TGTGCCAGTAGTCCAGCAGGGAGAGCGGGGGACGTTCAGTACTTC; clone_size: NA; v_call: TRBV19; d_call: TRBD2; j_call: TRBJ2-4
cdr3_aa: CASSYSRTGGTEAFF; cdr3_nt: TGTGCCAGCAGTTACTCCCGCACAGGGGGGACTGAAGCTTTCTTT; clone_size: NA; v_call: TRBV6-5; d_call: TRBD1; j_call: TRBJ1-1
cdr3_aa: CASSQDRTGDQPQHF; cdr3_nt: TGTGCCAGCAGCCAAGATAGGACAGGGGATCAGCCCCAGCATTTT; clone_size: NA; v_call: TRBV4-2; d_call: TRBD1; j_call: TRBJ1-5
cdr3_aa: CASSGDSSLGQPQHF; cdr3_nt: TGTGCCAGCAGTGGGGACAGTTCCTTAGGGCAGCCCCAGCATTTT; clone_size: NA; v_call: TRBV9; d_call: TRBD1; j_call: TRBJ1-5
cdr3_aa: CASSEIVGGANEQFF; cdr3_nt: TGTGCCAGCAGTGAAATTGTCGGGGGGGCAAATGAGCAGTTCTTC; clone_size: NA; v_call: TRBV2; d_call: TRBD2; j_call: TRBJ2-1
cdr3_aa: CASSYRDSSYEQYF; cdr3_nt: TGCGCCAGCAGCTACCGGGACAGCTCCTACGAGCAGTACTTC; clone_size: NA; v_call: TRBV5-1; d_call: TRBD1; j_call: TRBJ2-7
cdr3_aa: CASSQWVRGEKLFF; cdr3_nt: TGCGCCAGCAGCCAGTGGGTCAGGGGTGAAAAACTGTTTTTT; clone_size: once; v_call: TRBV4-1; d_call: NA; j_call: TRBJ1-4
cdr3_aa: CASRSDRENTGELFF; cdr3_nt: TGTGCCAGCAGGTCGGACAGGGAGAACACCGGGGAGCTGTTTTTT; clone_size: NA; v_call: TRBV2; d_call: TRBD1; j_call: TRBJ2-2
cdr3_aa: CSASLSNTIYF; cdr3_nt: TGCAGTGCCAGCCTCTCTAACACCATATATTTT; clone_size: NA; v_call: TRBV20-1; d_call: NA; j_call: TRBJ1-3
cdr3_aa: CASSQGGEVYEQYF; cdr3_nt: TGTGCCAGCAGTCAAGGGGGGGAGGTGTACGAGCAGTACTTC; clone_size: few; v_call: TRBV28; d_call: NA; j_call: TRBJ2-7
cdr3_aa: CASSRSDRPPQHF; cdr3_nt: TGTGCCAGTAGTCGGTCAGATCGTCCGCCCCAGCATTTT; clone_size: NA; v_call: TRBV19; d_call: NA; j_call: TRBJ1-5
cdr3_aa: CASSFWDRNTIYF; cdr3_nt: TGTGCCAGCAGCTTTTGGGACAGAAACACCATATATTTT; clone_size: NA; v_call: TRBV5-6; d_call: NA; j_call: TRBJ1-3
cdr3_aa: CAARGTSGSGNTIYF; cdr3_nt: TGTGCCGCCCGAGGGACATCCGGCTCTGGAAACACCATATATTTT; clone_size: NA; v_call: TRBV10-3; d_call: NA; j_call: TRBJ1-3
cdr3_aa: CATSLSGTAKETQYF; cdr3_nt: TGTGCCACCAGCCTATCGGGGACAGCTAAAGAGACCCAGTACTTC; clone_size: NA; v_call: TRBV15; d_call: TRBD1; j_call: TRBJ2-5
cdr3_aa: CSASLGVGANVLTF; cdr3_nt: TGCAGTGCTAGTTTGGGTGTTGGGGCCAACGTCCTGACTTTC; clone_size: NA; v_call: TRBV20-1; d_call: NA; j_call: TRBJ2-6
cdr3_aa: CASRPGPMNTEAFF; cdr3_nt: TGTGCCAGCAGACCGGGGCCCATGAACACTGAAGCTTTCTTT; clone_size: NA; v_call: TRBV6-5; d_call: NA; j_call: TRBJ1-1
cdr3_aa: CASSWTANYGYTF; cdr3_nt: TGTGCCAGCAGTTGGACAGCGAACTATGGCTACACCTTC; clone_size: NA; v_call: TRBV27; d_call: NA; j_call: TRBJ1-2
cdr3_aa: CASSLGPGSGYTF; cdr3_nt: TGTGCCAGCAGTTTAGGCCCGGGGAGTGGCTACACCTTC; clone_size: NA; v_call: TRBV12-3/TRBV12-4; d_call: NA; j_call: TRBJ1-2
cdr3_aa: CASSPPGRGGQGTSSPLHF; cdr3_nt: TGTGCCAGCTCACCACCGGGACGCGGGGGACAGGGGACGAGTTCACCCCTCCACTTT; clone_size: NA; v_call: TRBV18; d_call: TRBD1; j_call: TRBJ1-6
cdr3_aa: CAWSVRSLNEKLFF; cdr3_nt: TGTGCCTGGAGTGTACGCAGCCTTAATGAAAAACTGTTTTTT; clone_size: NA; v_call: TRBV30; d_call: NA; j_call: TRBJ1-4
cdr3_aa: CASSEQGRATNEKLFF; cdr3_nt: TGTGCCAGCAGTGAACAGGGGAGGGCAACTAATGAAAAACTGTTTTTT; clone_size: NA; v_call: TRBV2; d_call: NA; j_call: TRBJ1-4
cdr3_aa: CASSNGVRAGNTEAFF; cdr3_nt: TGTGCCAGTAGTAACGGGGTCAGGGCGGGGAACACTGAAGCTTTCTTT; clone_size: NA; v_call: TRBV19; d_call: NA; j_call: TRBJ1-1
cdr3_aa: CASSLWDMTSRDTDTQYF; cdr3_nt: TGTGCCAGCAGCCTTTGGGACATGACATCTCGAGACACAGATACGCAGTATTTT; clone_size: NA; v_call: TRBV5-6; d_call: NA; j_call: TRBJ2-3
cdr3_aa: CASSPGLAGDNEQFF; cdr3_nt: TGTGCCAGCAGCCCCGGACTAGCGGGGGACAATGAGCAGTTCTTC; clone_size: NA; v_call: TRBV7-3; d_call: TRBD2; j_call: TRBJ2-1
cdr3_aa: CASSLGFRDYGYTF; cdr3_nt: TGTGCCAGCAGCTTGGGTTTCAGGGACTATGGCTACACCTTC; clone_size: NA; v_call: TRBV5-5; d_call: NA; j_call: TRBJ1-2
cdr3_aa: CASSLDRDLNYGYTF; cdr3_nt: TGTGCCAGCAGTTTAGACAGGGACCTCAACTATGGCTACACCTTC; clone_size: NA; v_call: TRBV28; d_call: TRBD1; j_call: TRBJ1-2
cdr3_aa: CASSLLAGGTPYEQYF; cdr3_nt: TGTGCCAGCAGTTTATTAGCGGGGGGAACTCCCTACGAGCAGTACTTC; clone_size: NA; v_call: TRBV27; d_call: TRBD2; j_call: TRBJ2-7
cdr3_aa: CASSDSEGTEAFF; cdr3_nt: TGTGCCAGCAGTGACTCCGAGGGCACTGAAGCTTTCTTT; clone_size: NA; v_call: TRBV6-4; d_call: NA; j_call: TRBJ1-1
cdr3_aa: CSVAWGENQPQHF; cdr3_nt: TGCAGCGTTGCGTGGGGAGAGAATCAGCCCCAGCATTTT; clone_size: NA; v_call: TRBV29-1; d_call: NA; j_call: TRBJ1-5
cdr3_aa: CASSVAGRRSYTGELFF; cdr3_nt: TGTGCCAGCAGCGTAGCTGGAAGGAGATCCTACACCGGGGAGCTGTTTTTT; clone_size: many; v_call: TRBV9; d_call: NA; j_call: TRBJ2-2
cdr3_aa: CASSLTGEDTQYF; cdr3_nt: TGTGCCAGCAGCTTGACAGGGGAGGATACGCAGTATTTT; clone_size: NA; v_call: TRBV7-3; d_call: TRBD1; j_call: TRBJ2-3
cdr3_aa: CASSELRTSYLNF; cdr3_nt: TGCGCCAGCAGTGAGTTAAGGACATCGTACTTGAACTTC; clone_size: NA; v_call: TRBV10-1; d_call: NA; j_call: TRBJ2-7
cdr3_aa: CASSEAELVPHEQFF; cdr3_nt: TGTGCCAGCAGTGAAGCCGAACTAGTTCCCCATGAGCAGTTCTTC; clone_size: NA; v_call: TRBV6-1; d_call: NA; j_call: TRBJ2-1
cdr3_aa: CASSEAGRQGGGYTF; cdr3_nt: TGTGCCAGCAGTGAAGCGGGCCGGCAGGGGGGAGGCTACACCTTC; clone_size: NA; v_call: TRBV2; d_call: TRBD1; j_call: TRBJ1-2
cdr3_aa: CASSTNEQYF; cdr3_nt: TGTGCCAGCAGCACGAACGAGCAGTACTTC; clone_size: NA; v_call: TRBV2; d_call: NA; j_call: TRBJ2-7
cdr3_aa: CASSLGREDRFSSYEQYF; cdr3_nt: TGTGCCAGCAGCTTAGGACGCGAGGACAGATTTAGCTCCTACGAGCAGTACTTC; clone_size: NA; v_call: TRBV7-9; d_call: NA; j_call: TRBJ2-7
cdr3_aa: CASKMTGATYNEQFF; cdr3_nt: TGCGCCAGCAAAATGACGGGTGCAACCTACAATGAGCAGTTCTTC; clone_size: few; v_call: TRBV5-1; d_call: NA; j_call: TRBJ2-1
cdr3_aa: CASSLEKRGYNEQFF; cdr3_nt: TGTGCCAGCAGTTTAGAAAAGAGGGGCTACAATGAGCAGTTCTTC; clone_size: NA; v_call: TRBV6-5; d_call: NA; j_call: TRBJ2-1
cdr3_aa: CATEGQGPDTQYF; cdr3_nt: TGTGCCACTGAAGGACAGGGGCCGGATACGCAGTATTTT; clone_size: NA; v_call: TRBV10-3; d_call: TRBD1; j_call: TRBJ2-3
cdr3_aa: CASSLSQGSGYTF; cdr3_nt: TGTGCCAGCAGTTTATCCCAGGGCTCTGGCTACACCTTC; clone_size: NA; v_call: TRBV28; d_call: NA; j_call: TRBJ1-2
cdr3_aa: CASGIGTGVTEAFF; cdr3_nt: TGTGCCAGCGGTATTGGGACAGGGGTCACTGAAGCTTTCTTT; clone_size: NA; v_call: TRBV28; d_call: TRBD1; j_call: TRBJ1-1
cdr3_aa: CASRPGSSYEQYF; cdr3_nt: TGCGCCAGCAGACCGGGGAGTTCCTACGAGCAGTACTTC; clone_size: NA; v_call: TRBV5-1; d_call: NA; j_call: TRBJ2-7
cdr3_aa: CASSQDLGRANTEAFF; cdr3_nt: TGCGCCAGCAGCCAAGATTTGGGCAGGGCGAACACTGAAGCTTTCTTT; clone_size: NA; v_call: TRBV4-3; d_call: NA; j_call: TRBJ1-1
cdr3_aa: CATSRGQATDTQYF; cdr3_nt: TGTGCCACCAGCAGAGGGCAGGCCACAGATACGCAGTATTTT; clone_size: NA; v_call: TRBV15; d_call: NA; j_call: TRBJ2-3
cdr3_aa: CASSFRDRQIDTQYF; cdr3_nt: TGTGCCAGCAGCTTCCGGGACAGGCAAATAGATACGCAGTATTTT; clone_size: NA; v_call: TRBV7-9; d_call: TRBD1; j_call: TRBJ2-3
cdr3_aa: CASLSLGDTQYF; cdr3_nt: TGTGCCAGCCTTTCCCTGGGAGATACGCAGTATTTT; clone_size: NA; v_call: TRBV12-3/TRBV12-4; d_call: NA; j_call: TRBJ2-3
cdr3_aa: CASSPRNSNQPQHF; cdr3_nt: TGTGCCAGCAGCCCTCGGAATAGCAATCAGCCCCAGCATTTT; clone_size: NA; v_call: TRBV6-2/TRBV6-3; d_call: NA; j_call: TRBJ1-5
cdr3_aa: CASSPGGAQQPQHF; cdr3_nt: TGTGCCAGTTCGCCCGGAGGGGCTCAGCAGCCCCAGCATTTT; clone_size: few; v_call: TRBV2; d_call: NA; j_call: TRBJ1-5
cdr3_aa: CATSRVSGTGLGNEQFF; cdr3_nt: TGTGCCACCAGCAGAGTCTCCGGGACAGGGTTAGGAAATGAGCAGTTCTTC; clone_size: NA; v_call: TRBV15; d_call: TRBD1; j_call: TRBJ2-1
cdr3_aa: CASKVEGGSPLHF; cdr3_nt: TGTGCCAGCAAAGTGGAGGGCGGTTCACCCCTCCACTTT; clone_size: NA; v_call: TRBV2; d_call: NA; j_call: TRBJ1-6
cdr3_aa: CASSQKTGAYEQYF; cdr3_nt: TGTGCCAGCAGCCAAAAAACCGGGGCCTACGAGCAGTACTTC; clone_size: NA; v_call: TRBV4-2; d_call: NA; j_call: TRBJ2-7